Described below is a single TCR beta chain sequence and its context. Its antigen is unknown. Base quality data are lacking; no much larger clone is found one base away. CD4+ T cells from unexposed donors were collected before the COVID-19 pandemic (2011-2018). The EasySep CD4+ T cell isolation kit was used to isolate CD4+ T cells once the cultures had run for roughly 10 days. As cell number allowed, CD4+ T cells from unexposed donors were tested for reactivity to SARS-CoV-2 S and N and to four common cold coronavirus spike pools. Each well received under 2.5 million PBMCs, cultured in IMDM supplemented with approximately 4.5% human AB serum and roughly 10 IU/ml IL-2. Half of the culture medium was replaced with fresh IL-2-containing medium on days 3 and 7. Triplicate replicate wells were generally used for each peptide culture condition. The leukapheresis product for the unexposed donors was obtained through commercial purchase. Ficoll-Paque PLUS gradient centrifugation was used to isolate PBMCs from leukapheresis product or whole blood. The PBMCs went either fresh into the expansion assay or into cryopreservation at -140 degrees C. The QIAamp Micro DNA Kit was used to extract genomic DNA from the CD4+ T cells.

This specimen belongs to a study of CD4 T cells in relation to SARS-CoV-2 and coronaviruses (dated by TCRdb to the early 2020s). As for the study more broadly: In the ViraFEST assay, PBMCs were grown with antigen for nine to eleven days, and TCR beta CDR3s were then sequenced to identify antigen-specific clonal expansions. At the level of individual TCR clonotypes, the study evaluated whether memory CD4+ T cells crossreact between the spike proteins of SARS-CoV-2 and those of common cold coronaviruses. Shared crossreactive spike epitopes were mapped to their HLA restriction using patient-derived lymphoblastoid cell lines. The negative reference condition was either a culture with an HIV-1 Nef peptide pool or a culture with no peptide. The Adaptive Biotechnologies TCR-sequencing kit was used for samples from a few pre-COVID donors and for the naive versus memory experiments, whereas the other data were Illumina-based. A different, Illumina-based TCR-beta assay was used to sequence expansion assays from other donors in the study. Results and caveats for the whole study, not just this receptor: Compared with monoreactive clones, crossreactive clones had significantly weaker SARS-CoV-2-driven expansion, a result consistent with antigenic imprinting. Around three fifths of donors had memory CD4+ clonotypes that crossrecognized SARS-CoV-2 and at least one common cold coronavirus spike. Pre-pandemic and post-infection samples were not both contributed by any donor, so tracing of the source of pre-existing responses was limited. The study was limited by small numbers of patients and tested TCRs. Because the crossreactivity analysis focused on spike protein, crossreactivity against other viral proteins was not assessed.

After removal of 5 bases from V and 4 bases from J, the junction retains 11 bases not matched to a gene. The CDR3, from cysteine to phenylalanine, totals 17 residues. This entry keeps only the CDR3 DNA: 51 bases, framed from base 1. CDR1 and CDR2, looked up from the germline V gene, are ENHRY and SYGVKD. To prepare the library, the immunoSEQ multiplex PCR assay was applied. As for the original processing: During preprocessing, nonproductive sequences were removed, along with CDR3s that did not begin with C, did not end with F or W, or were shorter than 7 amino acids. Antigen-specific clonotypes were called with the MANAFEST web app on the basis of expansion relative to the reference and to other culture wells. A clone was considered positive if significant expansion relative to the reference culture was observed in 2 of 3 replicate wells at an FDR below 0.05. For a clone to be considered positive, significant expansion relative to all other tandem wells and an odds ratio above 5 were also required. After three terminal residues were trimmed from each end, CDR3 homology was quantified as pairwise Levenshtein distance using the stringdist R package. TCRdb holds this immuneACCESS table with in-frame rearrangements only. Some clones are missing; in checked studies, unresolved V genes explain under half, and the rest has no known cause. For V, J and clone size, that table is used; D and trimming come from the DNA. The sample records roughly 25,000 clones, about 70% of which are singletons. Roughly 18% of the sample is taken by the ten largest.

Sequences were obtained from CD4+ T cells from PBMCs, cultured in vitro. In this chain, TRBV10-3 is recombined with TRBJ2-6, with 7 bases in between that match TRBD1. This sequence was found in a human donor in good health. The CDR3 has the sequence CAISTQTGLEGANVLTF. At the DNA level, the sequence is TGTGCCATCAGTACCCAGACAGGGTTAGAGGGGGCCAACGTCCTGACTTTC.